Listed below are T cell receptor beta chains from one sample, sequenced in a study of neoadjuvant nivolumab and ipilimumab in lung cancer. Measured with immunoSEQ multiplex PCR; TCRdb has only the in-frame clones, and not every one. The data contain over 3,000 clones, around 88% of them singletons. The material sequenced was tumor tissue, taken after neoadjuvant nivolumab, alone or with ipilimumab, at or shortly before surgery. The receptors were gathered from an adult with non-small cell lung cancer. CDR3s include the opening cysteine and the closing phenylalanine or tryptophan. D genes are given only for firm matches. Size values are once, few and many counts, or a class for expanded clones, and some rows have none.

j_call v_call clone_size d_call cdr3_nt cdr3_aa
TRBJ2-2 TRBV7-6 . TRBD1 TGTGCCAGCAGCTTAGGACAGGGGGCGTCCGGGGAGCTGTTTTTT CASSLGQGASGELFF
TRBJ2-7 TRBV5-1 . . TGCGCCAGCAGCTTGGCGGCGGCAGGGGAGTACGAGCAGTACTTC CASSLAAAGEYEQYF
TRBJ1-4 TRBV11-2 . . TGTGCCAGCAGCTTTTTCACAGGGAACCTGTTTTTT CASSFFTGNLFF
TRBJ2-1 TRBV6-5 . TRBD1 TGTGCTACTAGTGTCCTTGGGACAGGGCCGAATGAGCAGTTCTTC CATSVLGTGPNEQFF
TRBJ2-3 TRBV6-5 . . TGTGCCAGCAGCCCAGGTTACTCTAGCACAGATACGCAGTATTTT CASSPGYSSTDTQYF
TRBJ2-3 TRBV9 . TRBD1 TGTGCCAGCAGCGTAAGGACAGGGACAGATACGCAGTATTTT CASSVRTGTDTQYF
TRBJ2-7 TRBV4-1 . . TGCGCCAGCAGCCAAGAAGGGACCTACGAGCAGTACTTC CASSQEGTYEQYF
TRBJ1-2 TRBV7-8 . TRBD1 TGTGCCAGCAGCGCCCATGACAGGGGGTGGAGTGGCTACACCTTC CASSAHDRGWSGYTF
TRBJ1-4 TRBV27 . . TGTGCCAGCAGTCCCCTCCGTCCCGAAAAACTGTTTTTT CASSPLRPEKLFF
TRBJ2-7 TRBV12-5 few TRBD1 TGTGCTAGTGCTTTACAGGGGGCGGAACAGTACTTC CASALQGAEQYF
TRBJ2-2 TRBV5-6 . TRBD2 TGTGCCAGCAGCTTTAGCGGGGGGTACACCGGGGAGCTGTTTTTT CASSFSGGYTGELFF
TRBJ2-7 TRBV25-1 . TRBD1 TGTGCCAGCAGTGACCCGCCTCATGACAGGGGCGGCTCCTACGAGCAGTACTTC CASSDPPHDRGGSYEQYF
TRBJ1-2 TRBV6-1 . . TGTGCCAGCAGCCCGGACAAGGCGGGCTATGGCTACACCTTC CASSPDKAGYGYTF
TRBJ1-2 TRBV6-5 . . TGTGCCAGCGGGGGACCCGAGGGGGGCTACACCTTC CASGGPEGGYTF
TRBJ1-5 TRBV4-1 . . TGCGCCAGCAGCCAAGAGTCAGGTATCGAGTATCAGCCCCAGCATTTT CASSQESGIEYQPQHF
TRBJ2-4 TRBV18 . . TGTGCCAGCTCACCAGTAAGGGATTCGAGTGACCAAGAAGCCAAAAACATTCAGTACTTC CASSPVRDSSDQEAKNIQYF
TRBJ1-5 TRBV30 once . TGTGCCTGGAGTGGTTGGGGTGGTCAGCCCCAGCATTTT CAWSGWGGQPQHF
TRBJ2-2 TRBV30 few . TGTGCCTGGAGTAAGGCAGACACCGGGGAGCTGTTTTTT CAWSKADTGELFF
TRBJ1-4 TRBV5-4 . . TGTGCCAGCAGCTTTGGCGGAAAGGGGAATGAAAAACTGTTTTTT CASSFGGKGNEKLFF
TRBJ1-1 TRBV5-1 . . TGCGCCAGCAGCTTGGCAGAGGTAGGCACTGAAGCTTTCTTT CASSLAEVGTEAFF
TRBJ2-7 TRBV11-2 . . TGTGCCAGCAGCTTAGTAGAAAACTACGAGCAGTACTTC CASSLVENYEQYF
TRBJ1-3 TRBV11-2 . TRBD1 TGTGCCAGCAGCTTGGGTAGGGGGCAGGGAAACACCATATATTTT CASSLGRGQGNTIYF
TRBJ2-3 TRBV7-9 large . TGTGCCAGCAGCTTAGATTGGGGGGCCGCAGATACGCAGTATTTT CASSLDWGAADTQYF
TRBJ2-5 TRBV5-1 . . TGCGCCAGCAGGGGGGTAGTAGGCGGGGAGACCCAGTACTTC CASRGVVGGETQYF
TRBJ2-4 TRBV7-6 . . TGTGCCAGCAGCTTAGAGGAATTGCGGGCCAAAAACATTCAGTACTTC CASSLEELRAKNIQYF
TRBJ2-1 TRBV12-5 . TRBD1 TGTGCTAGTGGTTTGGTACAGGGGAATGGGCAGTTCTTC CASGLVQGNGQFF
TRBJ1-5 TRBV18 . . TGTGCCAGCTCCCGCGAGGGGAGCGACAATCAGCCCCAGCATTTT CASSREGSDNQPQHF
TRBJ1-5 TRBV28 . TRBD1 TGTGCCAGCAGCAATCAAGGGGGCGTCCAGCCCCAGCATTTT CASSNQGGVQPQHF
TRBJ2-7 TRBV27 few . TGTGCCACCATGGGGGGCTTACTGGACGAGCAGTACTTC CATMGGLLDEQYF
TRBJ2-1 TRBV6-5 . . TGTGCCAGCAGTTACTCCACATACAATGAGCAGTTCTTC CASSYSTYNEQFF
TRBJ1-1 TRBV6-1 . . TGTGCCAGCACTGAGGCGGGAAGGAACACTGAAGCTTTCTTT CASTEAGRNTEAFF
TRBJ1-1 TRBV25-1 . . TGTGCCAGCATGTCAGGCATGAACACTGAAGCTTTCTTT CASMSGMNTEAFF
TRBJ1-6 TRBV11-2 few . TGTGCCAGCAGCTTAGTGGGATTACCCATCTCCTATAATTCACCCCTCCACTTT CASSLVGLPISYNSPLHF
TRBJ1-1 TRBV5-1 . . TGCGCCAGCAGGTACGGGGACACTGAAGCTTTCTTT CASRYGDTEAFF
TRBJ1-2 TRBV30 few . TGTGCCTGGAGTGAGGTGGAGTTTGACTATGGCTACACCTTC CAWSEVEFDYGYTF
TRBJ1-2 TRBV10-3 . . TGTGCCATCAGTGACCATCCGGGACCGTCAAACTATGGCTACACCTTC CAISDHPGPSNYGYTF
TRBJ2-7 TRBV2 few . TGTGCTTCCACCGGGCCTACGTCTCACGAGCAGTACTTC CASTGPTSHEQYF
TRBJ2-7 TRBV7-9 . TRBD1 TGTGCCAGCAGCTCACCGGGACAGGGGATCCACGAGCAGTACTTC CASSSPGQGIHEQYF
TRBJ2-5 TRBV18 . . TGTGCCAGCTCACCACCTACCACGGAGACCCAGTACTTC CASSPPTTETQYF
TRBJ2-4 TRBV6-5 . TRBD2 TGTGCCAGCAGTTCGGGGGGTGGGGACATTCAGTACTTC CASSSGGGDIQYF
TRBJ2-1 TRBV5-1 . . TGCGCCAGCAGCTTGCAATCTACCGGGACCTACAATGAGCAGTTCTTC CASSLQSTGTYNEQFF
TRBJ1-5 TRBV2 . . TGTGCCAGCAGTGATGACCAGGGGAATCAGCCCCAGCATTTT CASSDDQGNQPQHF
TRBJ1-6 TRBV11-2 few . TGTGCCAGCAGCTTAGGCCTCCCAGGGGCGGGGAATTCACCCCTCCACTTT CASSLGLPGAGNSPLHF
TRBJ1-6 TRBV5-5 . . TGTGCCAGCAGCCGAGACGGGACTAGCTCCTATAATTCACCCCTCCACTTT CASSRDGTSSYNSPLHF
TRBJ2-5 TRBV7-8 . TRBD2 TGTGCCAGCAGCTTGGGGGGGACCCAAGAGACCCAGTACTTC CASSLGGTQETQYF
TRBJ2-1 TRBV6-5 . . TGTGCCAGCAGTTTAGGACAGAGCTCCTACAATGAGCAGTTCTTC CASSLGQSSYNEQFF
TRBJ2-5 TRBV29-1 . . TGCAGCGTTCCCGTGGGCAGGAAGTCCTTAGAAGAGACCCAGTACTTC CSVPVGRKSLEETQYF